What follows describes a single TCR beta chain. Starting 14 to 28 days after autologous transplant, ipilimumab 1 mg/kg was given. Patients received nivolumab 3 mg/kg at weeks 1, 4, 7, 10, then fortnightly to week 26. The source of the sample is a study of ipilimumab plus nivolumab after autologous stem cell transplantation. Looking at the study overall: Typical patient got a handful of ipilimumab doses and about eight nivolumab doses (median). Both relapsed and primary refractory DLBCL were included.

TCRdb's copy holds only in-frame clones and misses some; the assay was immunoSEQ multiplex PCR. The data contain fewer than 25,000 clones, around 80% of them singletons. Trimming at V came to 5 bases and at J to 4 bases, leaving 5 bases not matched to a gene. The germline gives CDR1 SEHNR, CDR2 FQNEAQ (reference sequence). The CDR3 runs 16 residues. The clonotype originates from a male donor with diffuse large B-cell lymphoma. Sequences were derived from PBMCs, sampled in a trial of ipilimumab plus nivolumab as post-transplant consolidation. The chain is built from TRBV7-9 and TRBJ2-3, with 14 bases fitting TRBD2. In DNA form, the CDR3 reads TGTGCCAGCAGCATGGGACTAGCGGGGGTTGCAGATACGCAGTATTTT. Its protein is CASSMGLAGVADTQYF.